The 18 T cell receptor beta chains reported below all come from one sample, sequenced in a study of blood T cells in healthy people across ages. Combining a sample-barcoded 5' primer with a J-beta primer mix, a second PCR ran for about 7 to 11 cycles. TCRdb reprocessed the 5' RACE reads with MiXCR, giving one entry per CDR3 protein. The table lists approximately 900,000 distinct CDR3 sequences, approximately 49% of them singletons, with over 10% in the top ten. The source material was blood. The receptor set was obtained from a man aged 30-40 years in good health.

The chain couples TRBV4-1 to TRBJ2-1; 10 bases map to TRBD2. Germline assignment: CDR1 MGHRA and CDR2 YSYEKL. The CDR3 has 16 residues. Germline trimming cut 2 bases from V and 1 base from J; bases unmatched to any gene: 2. The CDR3 DNA reads TGCGCCAGCAGCCAAAGACTAGCGGGTTCCTACAATGAGCAGTTCTTC. It is translated as CASSQRLAGSYNEQFF.

The table lists this clonotype with a few counts. The V call is TRBV21-1, the J call TRBJ2-7; the table names TRBD1, a call not compared with the DNA. TRBV21-1 is a documented pseudogene. The CDR3 loop spans 15 amino acids. The CDR3 is CASALAGGNSYEQYF. CDR3 in DNA: TGTGCCAGCGCCTTGGCGGGGGGGAACTCCTACGAGCAGTACTTC.

CDR3 amino acids: CASSESRIQSWANVLTF. The CDR3 DNA follows: TGTGCCAGCAGTGAGTCCAGGATACAGTCTTGGGCCAACGTCCTGACTTTC. V is TRBV25-1 and J is TRBJ2-6; D gene unclear. Germline V gene data show CDR1 as MGHDK and CDR2 as SYGVNS. CDR3 size: 17 residues. The V end lost 3 bases, the J end lost 5 bases, and 17 bases lay between the germline ends.

The chain recombines TRBV9 with TRBJ2-1; 12 nucleotides align to TRBD2. CDR1 is SGDLS, CDR2 YYNGEE, per germline. J was trimmed by 9 bases and V by 1 base; bases with no gene match: 8. CDR3 size: 16 residues. The CDR3 region is CASSVNLAGGRSEQFF. The CDR3 DNA follows: TGTGCCAGCAGCGTAAATCTAGCGGGGGGGCGAAGTGAGCAGTTCTTC.

The table lists this clonotype with many counts. J is TRBJ2-7 and V is TRBV29-1; 7 bases line up with TRBD1. CDR1 is SQVTM, CDR2 ANQGSEA, per germline. With V trimmed by 0 bases and J by 3 bases, 8 bases remained unmatched. CDR3 length equals 15 residues. This chain's CDR3 is CSVEEHGDRRYEQYF. The DNA for the CDR3 is TGCAGCGTTGAAGAACATGGGGACAGACGCTACGAGCAGTACTTC.

This clonotype was seen many times. The chain joins TRBV11-2 to TRBJ1-5; D perhaps matches TRBD1 (5 bases). CDR3 length: 15 residues. V lost 3 bases to trimming and J lost 4 bases, with 13 bases between them. Looked up from germline, CDR1 is SGHAT and CDR2 is FQNNGV. DNA for the CDR3: TGTGCCAGCAGCTTGGACCGGGGCGGGAATCAGCCCCAGCATTTT. Its translation: CASSLDRGGNQPQHF. Together with reference TRBV11-2 and TRBJ1-5, the CDR3 gives the full variable domain: EAGVAQSPRYKIIEKRQSVAFWCNPISGHATLYWYQQILGQGPKLLIQFQNNGVVDDSQLPKDRFSAERLKGVDSTLKIQPAKLEDSAVYLCASSLDRGGNQPQHFGDGTRLSIL.

The chain joins TRBV5-1 to TRBJ2-3; a possible D gene is TRBD2 (5 bases). Germline assignment: CDR1 SGHRS and CDR2 YFSETQ. V was clipped by 6 bases and J by 0 bases, with 14 bases between them. This CDR3 comprises 15 residues. The CDR3 sequence: CASTLGGSSTDTQYF. CDR3 DNA sequence: TGCGCCAGCACCCTTGGTGGGAGTAGCACAGATACGCAGTATTTT.

The chain has TRBV28 and TRBJ1-5; D not certain. Germline values: CDR1 MDHEN, CDR2 SYDVKM. The V end lost 7 bases, the J end lost 0 bases, and 7 bases lay between the germline ends. The CDR3 sequence is 13 residues long. CDR3 sequence (DNA): TGTGCCAGCACCCTTAATAGCAATCAGCCCCAGCATTTT. Residues: CASTLNSNQPQHF.

The sample holds one count of this clonotype. The chain carries TRBV7-9 and TRBJ2-1; 9 bases map to TRBD2. The J call is uncertain, as TRBJ2-7 better fits the DNA end. Germline loops: CDR1 SEHNR, CDR2 FQNEAQ (reference sequence). The CDR3 sequence is 13 residues long. The chain's CDR3 is CAPRLADYNEQYF. The CDR3 DNA sequence: TGTGCCCCCAGACTAGCGGACTACAATGAGCAGTACTTC.

The chain uses TRBV7-9 and TRBJ2-5; weak D call: TRBD1 (5 bases). Judging by the DNA end, TRBJ2-7 fits better; the J call may be wrong. Germline V CDR1 and CDR2: SEHNR, FQNEAQ (reference sequence). This CDR3 spans 15 amino acids. CDR3: CASSLVDTPGDEQYF. The CDR3 DNA reads TGTGCCAGCAGCTTGGTGGACACTCCTGGGGACGAGCAGTACTTC.

This clonotype has at least ten counts. V gene TRBV29-1 combines with J gene TRBJ1-2; D uncertain. V gave up 2 bases and J gave up 1 base, with 11 bases separating them. This CDR3 region has 14 residues. Germline V CDR1 and CDR2: SQVTM, ANQGSEA. CDR3 DNA: TGCAGCGTTGAACAGACAACGAATAACTATGGCTACACCTTC. Amino acid sequence: CSVEQTTNNYGYTF.

This clonotype was seen a handful of times. The chain uses TRBV12-3 or TRBV12-4 and TRBJ2-7, with D uncertain. V gave up 4 bases and J gave up 4 bases, with 14 bases separating them. This CDR3 spans 14 amino acids. The CDR3: CASSSQMGNYEQYF. The CDR3 coding sequence is TGTGCCAGCAGTTCCCAGATGGGGAATTACGAGCAGTACTTC.

V is TRBV6-4 and J is TRBJ2-1; 12 bases are shared with TRBD2. The CDR3 runs to 16 residues. V gave up 0 bases and J gave up 4 bases; unmatched junction bases: 1. Per germline, CDR1 MRHNA and CDR2 SNTAGT. This CDR3 is CASSDSTSGGYNEQFF. The CDR3 bases are TGTGCCAGCAGTGACTCCACTAGCGGGGGGTACAATGAGCAGTTCTTC.

The gene calls are TRBV3-1 and TRBJ1-5; unclear D gene. In germline, CDR1 is LGHDT, CDR2 YNNKEL (reference sequence). The germline V and J ends were trimmed by 5 bases and 4 bases, with 9 bases remaining between them. The CDR3 is made up of 13 amino acids. The CDR3 sequence is CASSDGLNQPQHF. CDR3 nucleotides: TGTGCCAGCAGCGACGGCTTAAATCAGCCCCAGCATTTT.

This clonotype turned up a few times. The genes are TRBV29-1 and TRBJ1-2, with TRBD1 matching over 9 bases. The germline V gene has CDR1 SQVTM and CDR2 ANQGSEA. The CDR3 runs 12 residues. Trimming cost V 3 bases and J 6 bases; bases outside gene matches: 2. In DNA, the CDR3 is TGCAGCGTTGAGGGACAGGGCGATGGCTACACCTTC. It translates to CSVEGQGDGYTF.

The chain has TRBV20-1 and TRBJ1-6; no firm D call. CDR3 length equals 14 residues. CDR1 and CDR2 from the germline V gene are DFQATT and SNEGSKA (reference sequence). Trimming shortened V by 6 bases and J by 11 bases, and 20 bases separated the two germline ends. The CDR3 region has the DNA TGCAGTGCCCCCCCGAGGGATTTGGCTGCACCCCTCCACTTT. Translated, it gives CSAPPRDLAAPLHF.

The chain has TRBV20-1 and TRBJ2-1; D is unclear. The length of the CDR3 is 11 residues. Trimming removed 3 bases from V and 4 bases from J, with 4 bases in between. Germline CDR1 reads DFQATT; CDR2 reads SNEGSKA (reference sequence). The CDR3 reads CSASGYNEQFF. CDR3 bases: TGCAGTGCTAGCGGGTACAATGAGCAGTTCTTC.

The rearrangement uses TRBV7-6 and TRBJ2-7; weak D call: TRBD2 (5 bases). V lost 6 bases and J 0 bases, leaving 21 bases between the germline ends. The CDR3 extends over 17 amino acids. Germline V gene sequence: CDR1 SGHVS, CDR2 FNYEAQ. The CDR3 DNA follows: TGTGCCAGCAGTCTCAAGGGCGCGAGGGTTAGCTCCTACGAGCAGTACTTC. It codes for CASSLKGARVSSYEQYF.